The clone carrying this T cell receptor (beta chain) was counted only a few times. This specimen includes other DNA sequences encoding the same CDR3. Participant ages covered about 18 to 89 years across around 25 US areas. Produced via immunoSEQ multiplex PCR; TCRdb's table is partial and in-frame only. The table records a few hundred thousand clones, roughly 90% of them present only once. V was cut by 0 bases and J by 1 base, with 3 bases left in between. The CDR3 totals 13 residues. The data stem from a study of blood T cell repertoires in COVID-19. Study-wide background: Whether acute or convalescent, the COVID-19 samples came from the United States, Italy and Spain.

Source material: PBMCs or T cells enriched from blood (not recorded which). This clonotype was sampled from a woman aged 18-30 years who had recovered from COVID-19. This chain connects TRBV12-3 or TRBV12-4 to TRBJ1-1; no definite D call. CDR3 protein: CASSLAANTEAFF. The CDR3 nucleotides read TGTGCCAGCAGTTTAGCAGCGAACACTGAAGCTTTCTTT.